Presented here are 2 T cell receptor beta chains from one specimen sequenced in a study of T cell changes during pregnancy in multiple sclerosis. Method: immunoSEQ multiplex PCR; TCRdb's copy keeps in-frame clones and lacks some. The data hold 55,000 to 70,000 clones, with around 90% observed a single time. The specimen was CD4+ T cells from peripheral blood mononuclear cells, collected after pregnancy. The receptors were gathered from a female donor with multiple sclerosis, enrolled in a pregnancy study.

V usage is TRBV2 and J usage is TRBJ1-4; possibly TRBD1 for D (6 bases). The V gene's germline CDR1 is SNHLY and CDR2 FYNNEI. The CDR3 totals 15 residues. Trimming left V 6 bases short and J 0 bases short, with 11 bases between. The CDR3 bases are TGTGCCAGCAGAGCCGACAGGCCAACTAATGAAAAACTGTTTTTT. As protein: CASRADRPTNEKLFF.

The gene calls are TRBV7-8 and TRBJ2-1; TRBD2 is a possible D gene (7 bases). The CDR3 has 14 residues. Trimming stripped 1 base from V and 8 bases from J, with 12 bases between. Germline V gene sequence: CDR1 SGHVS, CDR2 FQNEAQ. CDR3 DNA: TGTGCCAGCAGCTTAGGGGGGGGGCCCCATGAGCAGTTCTTC. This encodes CASSLGGGPHEQFF.